One and the same sample provided the 2 T cell receptor beta chains below, sequenced in a study of CD8+CD57+ T cells in acquired aplastic anemia. Profiling of TCR beta VDJ combinations and CDR3 sequences used genomic DNA as template. Via MiXCR, TCRdb re-called the reads, giving one row per CDR3 protein. Of under 200,000 distinct CDR3 sequences in the sample, 60% to 80% were seen once. The patients chosen for sequencing had shown expansion of CD8+CD57+ cells (detected by flow cytometry). Material for sequencing was sorted CD4+, CD8+, or CD8+CD57+ T cells (not recorded which) from PBMCs. The receptors stem from a human donor with aplastic anemia.

This clonotype was picked up one time. The chain joins TRBV25-1 to TRBJ1-1; D call uncertain. Trimming stripped 8 bases from V and 6 bases from J, with 19 bases between. This CDR3 is 14 amino acids long. Germline V gene lookup returns CDR1 MGHDK and CDR2 SYGVNS. The CDR3 sequence is CASRGHGFGPEAFF. CDR3 sequence (DNA): TGTGCCAGCCGGGGTCATGGGTTTGGGCCTGAAGCTTTCTTT.

This sequence joins TRBV10-3 and TRBJ1-6; weak D call: TRBD1 (5 bases). Trimming stripped 3 bases from V and 8 bases from J, with 14 bases between. CDR1 is ENHRY and CDR2 is SYGVKD in the germline V gene. The CDR3 loop spans 15 amino acids. The CDR3 spells CAISDGTGKDSPLHF. Written as DNA, the CDR3 is TGTGCCATCAGTGATGGGACGGGCAAGGATTCACCCCTCCACTTT.